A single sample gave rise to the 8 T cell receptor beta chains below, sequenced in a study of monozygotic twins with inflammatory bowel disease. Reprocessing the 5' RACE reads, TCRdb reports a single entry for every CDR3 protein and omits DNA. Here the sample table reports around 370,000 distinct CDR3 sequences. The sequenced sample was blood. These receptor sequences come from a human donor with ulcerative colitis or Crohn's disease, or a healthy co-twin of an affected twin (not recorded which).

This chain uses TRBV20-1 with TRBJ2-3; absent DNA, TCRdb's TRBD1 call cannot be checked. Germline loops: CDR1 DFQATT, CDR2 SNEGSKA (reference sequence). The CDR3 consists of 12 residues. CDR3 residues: CSARQDRFTQYF.

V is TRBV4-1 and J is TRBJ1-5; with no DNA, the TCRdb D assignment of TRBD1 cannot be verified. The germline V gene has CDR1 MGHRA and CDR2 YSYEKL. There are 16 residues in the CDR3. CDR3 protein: CASSPEPGQGNQPQHF.

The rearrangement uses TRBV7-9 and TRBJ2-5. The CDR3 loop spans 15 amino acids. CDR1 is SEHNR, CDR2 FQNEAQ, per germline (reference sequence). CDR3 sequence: CASSAPHYPQETQYF.

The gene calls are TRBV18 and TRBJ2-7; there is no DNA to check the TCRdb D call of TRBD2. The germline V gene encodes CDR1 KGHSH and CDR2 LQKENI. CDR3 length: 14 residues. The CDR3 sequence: CASSPGLEGYEQYF.

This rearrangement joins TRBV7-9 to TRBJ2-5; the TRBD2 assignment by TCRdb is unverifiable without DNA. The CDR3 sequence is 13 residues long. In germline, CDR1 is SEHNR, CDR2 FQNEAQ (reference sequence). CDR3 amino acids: CASSLTSVETQYF. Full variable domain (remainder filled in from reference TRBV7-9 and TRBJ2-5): DTGVSQNPRHKITKRGQNVTFRCDPISEHNRLYWYRQTLGQGPEFLTYFQNEAQLEKSRLLSDRFSAERPKGSFSTLEIQRTEQGDSAMYLCASSLTSVETQYFGPGTRLLVL.

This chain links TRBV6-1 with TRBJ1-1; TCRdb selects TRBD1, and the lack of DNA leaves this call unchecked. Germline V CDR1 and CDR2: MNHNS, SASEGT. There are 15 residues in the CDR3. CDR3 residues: CASSQQGRWGTEAFF.

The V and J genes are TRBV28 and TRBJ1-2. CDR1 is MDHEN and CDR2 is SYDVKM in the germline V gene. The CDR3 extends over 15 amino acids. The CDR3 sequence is CASSLSQITIYGYTF.

CDR3 residues: CASTTAGIQETQYF. This chain uses TRBV5-1 with TRBJ2-5. The CDR3 covers 14 residues. The germline CDR1 and CDR2 sequences are SGHRS and YFSETQ.